The rows below give T cell receptor beta chains drawn from one sample of a study of blood T cell repertoires in COVID-19. Profiling relied on immunoSEQ multiplex PCR, and the TCRdb table lists in-frame clones only, not all of them. In the table there are around 94,000 clones, roughly 80% of which are singletons. Sequencing was carried out using peripheral blood. The source of these receptors is a human donor in a cohort sampled during active COVID-19. Each CDR3 is given with its conserved first and last residue. Fields, in order: V gene, clone size, J gene, D gene, CDR3 protein, CDR3 DNA. A D gene is named only where the DNA matches it firmly. Clone size appears in some rows only: once, few, many, or a class for an expanded clone.

v_gene: TRBV21-1
abundance: .
j_gene: TRBJ1-1
d_gene: .
CDR3aa: CASFLGTGCTEAFF
CDR3nt: TGTGCCAGCTTTCTCGGGACAGGGTGCACTGAAGCTTTCTTT

v_gene: TRBV11-2
abundance: .
j_gene: TRBJ1-1
d_gene: .
CDR3aa: CASSSRGAPNTEAFF
CDR3nt: TGTGCCAGCAGCTCACGTGGTGCGCCGAACACTGAAGCTTTCTTT

v_gene: TRBV2
abundance: .
j_gene: TRBJ2-7
d_gene: .
CDR3aa: CASSEGVSSYF
CDR3nt: TGTGCCAGCAGTGAAGGAGTTAGCTCGTACTTC

v_gene: TRBV6-4
abundance: once
j_gene: TRBJ1-2
d_gene: .
CDR3aa: CASSVSSGGGYTF
CDR3nt: TGTGCCAGCAGTGTCAGTTCCGGCGGCGGCTACACCTTC

v_gene: TRBV18
abundance: .
j_gene: TRBJ2-7
d_gene: TRBD1
CDR3aa: CASSEPGQAPFGQYF
CDR3nt: TGTGCCAGCTCAGAGCCGGGACAGGCCCCTTTCGGGCAGTACTTC

v_gene: TRBV5-1
abundance: .
j_gene: TRBJ2-7
d_gene: TRBD2
CDR3aa: CASSWGPGGEQYF
CDR3nt: TGCGCCAGCAGCTGGGGACCGGGGGGCGAGCAGTACTTC

v_gene: TRBV3-1/TRBV3-2
abundance: .
j_gene: TRBJ2-6
d_gene: .
CDR3aa: CASSQSRANVLTF
CDR3nt: TGTGCCAGCAGCCAGAGCAGGGCCAACGTCCTGACTTTC

v_gene: TRBV11-2
abundance: many
j_gene: TRBJ2-7
d_gene: TRBD1
CDR3aa: CASSFSGSTGGILGEQYF
CDR3nt: TGTGCCAGCAGCTTCAGCGGCTCGACAGGGGGCATTTTGGGCGAGCAGTACTTC

v_gene: TRBV7-2
abundance: .
j_gene: TRBJ2-2
d_gene: .
CDR3aa: CASSLREVGNTGELFF
CDR3nt: TGTGCCAGCAGCTTAAGGGAGGTGGGCAACACCGGGGAGCTGTTTTTT

v_gene: TRBV30
abundance: .
j_gene: TRBJ2-6
d_gene: .
CDR3aa: CAWSVLGSGANVLTF
CDR3nt: TGTGCCTGGAGTGTTTTGGGGAGTGGGGCCAACGTCCTGACTTTC

v_gene: TRBV24-1
abundance: .
j_gene: TRBJ1-5
d_gene: .
CDR3aa: CATSEGSGGQPQHF
CDR3nt: TGTGCCACCAGTGAGGGGAGCGGTGGTCAGCCCCAGCATTTT

v_gene: TRBV18
abundance: .
j_gene: TRBJ2-7
d_gene: TRBD2
CDR3aa: CASSPGLAGGYEQYF
CDR3nt: TGTGCCAGCTCACCAGGCCTAGCGGGAGGGTACGAGCAGTACTTC